This T cell receptor (beta chain) was sequenced in a study of vaccination and CD4 T cells after COVID-19. Study-level background: Each convalescent patient was PCR positive for SARS-CoV-2 on nasal swab; 10 or so cases were mild and one severe. Cultures that served as controls received a CEFX pool, an HIV-1 Nef pool, or no peptide.

Sequencing of DNA taken from cultured CD4+ T cells relied on the Oncomine TCR Beta short-read assay. TCRdb used MiXCR to reprocess the PCR reads, holding one entry per CDR3 protein. The top ten hold over 11% of the sample, which has some 15,000 distinct CDR3 sequences, around 57% seen once. The CDR3 is 16 residues long. With 3 bases removed from V and 4 bases from J, the gap between germline ends came to 14 bases. Germline V gene lookup returns CDR1 SGHNT and CDR2 YYREEE (reference sequence). The sample holds one count of this clonotype. Antigen specificity is unknown. Treatment in this sample: roughly nine-day PBMC culture with coronavirus spike peptide pools or control peptides (ViraFEST assay). Peptide pool stimulation in ViraFEST expanded antigen-specific T cells, whose TCRs were then sequenced.

This clonotype originated in a human donor who had recovered from COVID-19. The chain joins TRBV5-4 to TRBJ1-6, with D maybe TRBD1 (5 bases). The specimen was CD4+ T cells from blood, cultured in vitro. The CDR3 loop is CASSSRMGGYNSPLHF. The DNA of the CDR3 is TGTGCCAGCAGCTCTCGGATGGGGGGTTATAATTCACCCCTCCACTTT.